Below, 27 T cell receptor beta chains from the same sample are listed, as sequenced in a study of blood T cell repertoires in COVID-19 (dated by TCRdb to the early 2020s). The library relied on the immunoSEQ multiplex PCR assay. What TCRdb holds here is the immuneACCESS table cut down to in-frame rearrangements. Part of the clones is not present; checked against another copy, under half of the missing clones reflect an unresolved V gene, and the others are unexplained. For this sample there are hundreds of thousands of clones; roughly 88% appear just once. 5.5% to 6.5% of the sample rests with the top ten. Sequencing was carried out using peripheral blood. The receptors derive from an elderly woman with COVID-19, enrolled during active disease.

This chain connects TRBV6-6 to TRBJ2-6; D is unresolved. Germline V CDR1 and CDR2: MNHNY, SVGAGI (reference sequence). CDR3 length: 18 amino acids. Trimming took off 5 bases at V and 2 bases at J, with 19 bases between the two ends. The CDR3: CASSPSWWPPTGANVLTF. In nucleotides, the CDR3 is TGTGCCAGCAGTCCCTCTTGGTGGCCTCCAACTGGGGCCAACGTCCTGACTTTC.

The gene calls are TRBV4-1 and TRBJ2-1; 8 bases match TRBD1. The length of the CDR3 is 21 residues. The V and J ends lost 0 bases and 0 bases, in that order; junction bases with no gene match: 16. Germline CDR1 is MGHRA and CDR2 is YSYEKL. CDR3 protein: CASSQEVDRDRFTSSYNEQFF. CDR3 sequence (DNA): TGCGCCAGCAGCCAAGAAGTTGACCGGGACAGGTTCACTAGCTCCTACAATGAGCAGTTCTTC.

This clone was detected only a few times. This rearrangement joins TRBV5-4 to TRBJ1-1; 9 bases match TRBD1. The CDR3 loop spans 15 amino acids. After removal of 4 bases from V and 8 bases from J, the junction contained 12 bases not matched to a gene. Germline assignment: CDR1 SGHNT and CDR2 YYREEE (reference sequence). CDR3 nucleotide sequence: TGTGCCAGCAGCCTACCGGGACAGGGCAGTTTAGAAGCTTTCTTT. It encodes CASSLPGQGSLEAFF. Supplemented by reference TRBV5-4 and TRBJ1-1, the full variable domain reads ETGVTQSPTHLIKTRGQQVTLRCSSQSGHNTVSWYQQALGQGPQFIFQYYREEENGRGNFPPRFSGLQFPNYSSELNVNALELDDSALYLCASSLPGQGSLEAFFGQGTRLTVV.

The V gene is TRBV7-3, the J gene TRBJ2-1, with TRBD1 matching 8 bases. This CDR3 has 15 amino acids. The junction had 6 bases not matched to a gene; V was cut back by 5 bases and J by 3 bases. Germline V gene data show CDR1 as SGHTA and CDR2 as FQGTGA. This chain's CDR3 is CASSHDRGLYNEQFF. CDR3 DNA: TGTGCCAGCAGCCACGACAGGGGCCTCTACAATGAGCAGTTCTTC.

This chain's CDR3 is CASSGSSGISSYNSPLHF. Written as DNA, the CDR3 is TGTGCCAGCAGCGGGTCAAGCGGAATAAGCTCCTATAATTCACCCCTCCACTTT. The chain joins TRBV13 to TRBJ1-6; D is ambiguous. V shed 5 bases and J shed 0 bases, with 17 bases lying between them. The CDR3 runs to 18 residues. Per germline, CDR1 PRHDT and CDR2 FYEKMQ (reference sequence).

The V call is TRBV5-4, the J call TRBJ2-3; TRBD1 might be the D (6 bases). Germline V gene lookup returns CDR1 SGHNT and CDR2 YYREEE (reference sequence). This CDR3 is 15 amino acids long. Deletions cut 1 base from V and 2 bases from J, with 11 bases between. CDR3 protein: CASSLNRDNTDTQYF. CDR3 bases: TGTGCCAGCAGCTTGAACCGGGACAACACAGATACGCAGTATTTT. The variable domain in full, completed from reference TRBV5-4 and TRBJ2-3, reads ETGVTQSPTHLIKTRGQQVTLRCSSQSGHNTVSWYQQALGQGPQFIFQYYREEENGRGNFPPRFSGLQFPNYSSELNVNALELDDSALYLCASSLNRDNTDTQYFGPGTRLTVL.

V and J are TRBV6-5 and TRBJ1-4, with a possible D match to TRBD1 (5 bases). The germline CDR1 and CDR2 sequences are MNHEY and SVGAGI. Trimming took 8 bases from V and 3 from J, leaving 16 bases between them. CDR3 length: 15 amino acids. In DNA, the CDR3 is TGTGCCAGCGCGGGACGGGATTTGGCTAATGAAAAACTGTTTTTT. This gives the protein CASAGRDLANEKLFF.

The V and J genes are TRBV7-8 and TRBJ1-5; TRBD1 might be the D (6 bases). The CDR3 extends over 14 amino acids. Germline V gives CDR1 SGHVS, CDR2 FQNEAQ. Trimming shortened V by 1 base and J by 7 bases, and 11 bases separated the two germline ends. CDR3 sequence: CASSLVAGEQPQHF. The CDR3 DNA sequence: TGTGCCAGCAGCTTAGTGGCAGGGGAACAGCCCCAGCATTTT.

V and J are TRBV19 and TRBJ1-5; 7 nucleotides match TRBD1. Germline V gives CDR1 LNHDA, CDR2 SQIVND (reference sequence). J was trimmed by 4 bases and V by 6 bases; bases with no gene match: 9. The CDR3 length is 15 residues. CDR3 nucleotides: TGTGCCAGTAGCTGGGGGACAGTAAATAATCAGCCCCAGCATTTT. Encoded protein: CASSWGTVNNQPQHF.

The chain recombines TRBV10-3 with TRBJ1-1; D unclear. CDR1 and CDR2 (germline): ENHRY, SYGVKD. The CDR3 is made up of 14 amino acids. V lost 5 bases and J 1 base, leaving 11 bases between the germline ends. The chain's CDR3 is CAISRSEANTEAFF. The DNA for the CDR3 is TGTGCCATCAGTAGATCGGAGGCGAACACTGAAGCTTTCTTT.

The chain uses TRBV5-1 and TRBJ1-1, with D possibly being TRBD1 (5 bases). Per the germline V gene, CDR1 is SGHRS and CDR2 is YFSETQ. This CDR3 contains 14 residues. V shed 4 bases and J shed 4 bases, with 14 bases lying between them. CDR3 sequence: CASSTAGGFTEAFF. CDR3 coding DNA: TGCGCCAGCAGCACGGCCGGGGGGTTCACTGAAGCTTTCTTT.

This clone occurred a few times. This sample includes further DNA sequences coding for the same CDR3. This chain uses TRBV9 with TRBJ1-3; 7 bases are shared with TRBD1. Looked up from germline, CDR1 is SGDLS and CDR2 is YYNGEE. J gave up 1 base and V 2 bases, and 3 bases lay outside the gene matches. This CDR3 region has 15 residues. The CDR3 region is CASSVGTVSGNTIYF. In DNA, the CDR3 is TGTGCCAGCAGCGTGGGGACAGTGTCTGGAAACACCATATATTTT.

This chain joins TRBV6-1 and TRBJ1-2; TRBD1 matches 9 bases. Per the germline V gene, CDR1 is MNHNS and CDR2 is SASEGT. V lost 2 bases and J lost 3; bases outside the gene matches: 13. The length of the CDR3 is 18 residues. The CDR3 sequence: CASSERRTGAGLDYGYTF. CDR3 nucleotides: TGTGCCAGCAGTGAAAGGCGGACAGGGGCCGGATTGGACTATGGCTACACCTTC.

The J gene is TRBJ2-2, the V gene TRBV25-1, with D maybe TRBD1 (6 bases). This CDR3 spans 15 amino acids. Germline V gene sequence: CDR1 MGHDK, CDR2 SYGVNS. V dropped 2 bases and J dropped 6 bases, with 13 bases sitting between them. The CDR3 nucleotides read TGTGCCAGCAGTGAACTGGCTAGGGGGTCCGGGGAGCTGTTTTTT. It codes for CASSELARGSGELFF.

This clone showed up just once. The chain has TRBV7-9 and TRBJ2-3; no clear D. In germline, CDR1 is SEHNR, CDR2 FQNEAQ (reference sequence). This CDR3 contains 13 residues. V was cut by 0 bases and J by 2 bases, with 3 bases left in between. The CDR3 nucleotides read TGTGCCAGCAGCTTAGCGGCCACAGATACGCAGTATTTT. This sequence encodes CASSLAATDTQYF.

V usage is TRBV2 and J usage is TRBJ2-1; TRBD1 might be the D (6 bases). The V gene's germline CDR1 is SNHLY and CDR2 FYNNEI. CDR3 length: 12 amino acids. The ends were cut back, 3 bases at V and 9 bases at J, with 9 bases in the middle. This CDR3 reads CASSDRGVEQFF. Here the CDR3 DNA reads TGTGCCAGCAGTGACAGGGGAGTTGAGCAGTTCTTC.

The rearrangement joins TRBV3-1 (or the pseudogene TRBV3-2) to TRBJ2-1; TRBD2 matches 11 bases. The V segment lost 6 bases and the J segment 8 bases; nucleotides outside the gene matches: 12. The germline CDR1 and CDR2 sequences are LGHDT and YNNKEL (reference sequence). The CDR3 is 16 amino acids. The chain's CDR3 is CASRQTIAGGLYEQFF. Here the CDR3 DNA reads TGTGCCAGCAGGCAGACAATAGCGGGGGGGTTATATGAGCAGTTCTTC.

This clone was picked up a small number of times. The chain employs TRBV19 and TRBJ1-2, with D possibly being TRBD1 (5 bases). This CDR3 is built from 15 residues. Germline V gene data show CDR1 as LNHDA and CDR2 as SQIVND (reference sequence). The ends were cut back, 6 bases at V and 5 bases at J, with 19 bases in the middle. The CDR3 loop is CASRMGLSIGYGYTF. CDR3 nucleotides: TGTGCCAGTAGAATGGGACTCTCGATCGGGTATGGCTACACCTTC.

The rearrangement joins TRBV19 to TRBJ1-5; D not resolved. Per germline, CDR1 LNHDA and CDR2 SQIVND (reference sequence). The CDR3 extends over 11 amino acids. Trimming took off 3 bases at V and 11 bases at J, with 8 bases between the two ends. The CDR3 loop is CASSMQATQHF. CDR3 DNA sequence: TGTGCCAGTAGTATGCAGGCGACCCAGCATTTT.

The CDR3 here is CASSGGLGETQYF. CDR3 sequence (DNA): TGCGCCAGTTCAGGCGGGTTGGGAGAGACCCAGTACTTC. The rearrangement uses TRBV5-1 and TRBJ2-5, with a possible D match to TRBD2 (5 bases). Germline values: CDR1 SGHRS, CDR2 YFSETQ. The CDR3 is made up of 13 amino acids. Trimming removed 8 bases from V and 4 bases from J, with 15 bases in between.

The rearrangement links TRBV30 to TRBJ2-2; D is undetermined. From germline, CDR1 is GTSNPN and CDR2 SVGIG (reference sequence). V was pared by 3 bases and J by 0 bases, with 8 bases between. The CDR3 totals 14 residues. DNA for the CDR3: TGTGCCTGGAGAGACGGAGCGAACACCGGGGAGCTGTTTTTT. The encoded protein is CAWRDGANTGELFF.

The chain carries TRBV19 and TRBJ2-1; the match to TRBD2 covers 8 bases. Germline V CDR1 and CDR2: LNHDA, SQIVND (reference sequence). The CDR3 is 15 amino acids. V was pared by 8 bases and J by 3 bases, with 9 bases of the junction left unmatched. For the CDR3, the DNA is TGTGCCAGTGGTCCAAGCGGGGGAGGCTACAATGAGCAGTTCTTC. Translation gives CASGPSGGGYNEQFF.

The V and J genes are TRBV5-1 and TRBJ2-5; D ambiguous. CDR3 size: 15 residues. Between the trimmed V and J ends, which lost 0 bases and 4 bases, there was a span of 13 bases. CDR1 and CDR2 from the germline V gene are SGHRS and YFSETQ. The DNA for the CDR3 is TGCGCCAGCAGCTTGGGTGCCATGTCAGGAGAGACCCAGTACTTC. Protein product: CASSLGAMSGETQYF.

This chain uses TRBV19 with TRBJ1-2; no clear D gene. Per the germline V gene, CDR1 is LNHDA and CDR2 is SQIVND (reference sequence). Between the trimmed V and J ends, which lost 4 bases and 7 bases, there was a span of 13 bases. CDR3 length: 13 residues. CDR3 DNA: TGTGCCAGTAGTACGGTGGAGGGTAGTGGCTACACCTTC. Translation gives CASSTVEGSGYTF.

The chain recombines TRBV6-5 with TRBJ1-2; TRBD1 aligns across 10 bases. Germline V gene data show CDR1 as MNHEY and CDR2 as SVGAGI. The J segment lost 7 bases and the V segment lost 5 bases, leaving 10 bases of the junction unmatched. This CDR3 is built from 15 residues. For the CDR3, the DNA is TGTGCCAGCAGTATACGACAGGGGGCGATGAGTGGCTACACCTTC. Protein: CASSIRQGAMSGYTF.

The chain employs TRBV3-1 (or the pseudogene TRBV3-2) and TRBJ1-1; possible D gene TRBD1, 6 bases. V was cut by 4 bases and J by 0 bases, with 15 bases left in between. The CDR3 spans 16 residues. In germline, CDR1 is LGHDT, CDR2 YNNKEL (reference sequence). The CDR3 loop reads CASSPFRTDMNTEAFF. The CDR3 coding sequence is TGTGCCAGCAGCCCGTTCAGGACAGACATGAACACTGAAGCTTTCTTT.

The chain carries TRBV9 and TRBJ2-5; the match to TRBD1 covers 9 bases. This CDR3 contains 15 residues. The V segment lost 5 bases and the J segment 1 base; nucleotides outside the gene matches: 6. The germline V gene encodes CDR1 SGDLS and CDR2 YYNGEE. The CDR3 sequence: CASRTGQGGQETQYF. For the CDR3, the DNA is TGTGCCAGCAGGACGGGACAGGGAGGCCAAGAGACCCAGTACTTC. Drawing the rest from reference TRBV9 and TRBJ2-5, the complete variable domain is DSGVTQTPKHLITATGQRVTLRCSPRSGDLSVYWYQQSLDQGLQFLIQYYNGEERAKGNILERFSAQQFPDLHSELNLSSLELGDSALYFCASRTGQGGQETQYFGPGTRLLVL.